The present T cell receptor beta chain was sequenced within a study of T-cell memory formation after mild COVID-19 (dated by TCRdb to the early 2020s). Regarding the complete study: Most TCR sequence clusters were specific to one of the two donors. Longitudinal TCRalpha and TCRbeta repertoire sequencing tracked T-cell clones expanding and contracting after mild COVID-19 in a couple of donors. The cohort was made up of two young adult volunteers, one female and one male, who were previously healthy. The paper's findings and limits, for the study overall: Balanced CD4/CD8 phenotypes were observed for clones contracting from day 15 to 85, whereas a bias towards CD4+ was observed for a second wave of clones expanding from day 15 to 37. SARS-CoV-2 specificity was not confirmed for the second-wave clones peaking on day 37. The study covered only a couple of mild cases, and larger cohorts including severe cases with pre-infection samples were considered necessary. Contracting CD4+ clones were found mainly in CM and EM memory subsets, while CD8+ clones were enriched in EMRA. Some responding clones were detected in pre-infection memory, which suggested that pre-existing cross-reactive memory T cells had joined the SARS-CoV-2 response.

Ficoll-Paque density gradient centrifugation was used to isolate PBMCs. V ends up 9 bases short and J 0 bases short, with an unmatched junction base count of 13. The CDR3 has 17 amino acids, counting the end cysteine and phenylalanine. Solely the CDR3 DNA is kept, with 51 bases framed from the first base. The germline V gene (reference sequence) gives CDR1 as MNHEY and CDR2 as SMNVEV. On this clonotype itself: The target of this receptor is not known. Per-nucleotide qualities are absent, and no much larger clonotype sits a single base away.

Sequencing was carried out with an Illumina NovaSeq 6000. cDNA libraries for TCRalpha and TCRbeta were prepared by 5'RACE using constant-segment primers, with sample barcodes and unique molecular identifiers added. Trizol reagent was used to extract RNA from every sample. Library amplification was performed in two PCR steps, and a second sample barcode and Illumina TruSeq adapters were introduced in the second step. Sequencing of libraries was performed on an Illumina NovaSeq with 2 x 150 bp paired-end reads. The source study handled its data this way. With migec v1.2.7, reads were demultiplexed and then collapsed into UMI-guided consensus sequences. Using mixcr v2.1.11, the UMI consensuses were aligned to TRA and TRB V and J templates and assembled into clonotypes. A clonotype was counted as expanded or contracted only when both edgeR and NoisET called the clonotype significant, with the noise models trained on biological replicates. edgeR calls used a false discovery rate-adjusted p below 0.01 and a log2 fold-change threshold of 1. As an exploratory analysis of dynamics, PCA with hierarchical clustering was applied to max-normalized trajectories of the 1000 most abundant clonotypes. Each responding clone was given a CD4 or CD8 phenotype based on the CD4+ and CD8+ repertoires, which had been sequenced separately. TCRdb reprocessed the public reads (quality trimming at Q25 with fastp, clone calling with MiXCR) and kept in-frame beta chains. A single entry per CDR3 protein holds the most common genes and DNA from its merged rows. The V and J calls shown here were made by TCRdb, not taken from the authors' results. This sample lists some 300,000 distinct CDR3 sequences; less than 25% were detected once. The leading ten clones occupy roughly a fifth of the sample.

The sequencing input was PBMCs or a T cell subset sorted from them (not recorded which). The sequence was collected from a man aged 18 to 29 who had mild COVID-19 (a few samples of this study predate the infection). The sample titles of this study are shuffled in the database, so cell type and time point are left out; the donor was told from shared clones. Rearrangement joined TRBV27 to TRBJ2-7; 11 middle bases align to TRBD2. In nucleotide form, the sequence is TGTGCCAGGATTAGCGGGGGGGCGCAGTGGAACTCCTACGAGCAGTACTTC. Its translation reads: CARISGGAQWNSYEQYF.